This TCR beta chain was identified during a study of neurological immune-mediated disorders. The CDR3 is 15 amino acids. The V and J ends lost 8 bases and 2 bases, in that order; junction bases with no gene match: 8. CDR1 is SGHTA, CDR2 FQGNSA, per germline. In TCRdb, the 5' RACE reads were re-called with MiXCR into one record per CDR3 protein. In the table there are about 62,000 distinct CDR3 sequences, less than 6% of which are singletons. There are a few counts of this clonotype. The chain combines TRBV7-2 with TRBJ2-3; 9 bases match TRBD2. Source material: PBMCs. This receptor was identified in a woman between 50 and 59 years old with multiple sclerosis. The CDR3 nucleotides are TGTGCCAGCCGTAGCGGGGGCCCTACCACAGATACGCAGTATTTT. Translating gives CASRSGGPTTDTQYF. The complete variable domain, with remaining parts taken from reference TRBV7-2 and TRBJ2-3, reads GAGVSQSPSNKVTEKGKDVELRCDPISGHTALYWYRQSLGQGLEFLIYFQGNSAPDKSGLPSDRFSAERTGGSVSTLTIQRTQQEDSAVYLCASRSGGPTTDTQYFGPGTRLTVL.